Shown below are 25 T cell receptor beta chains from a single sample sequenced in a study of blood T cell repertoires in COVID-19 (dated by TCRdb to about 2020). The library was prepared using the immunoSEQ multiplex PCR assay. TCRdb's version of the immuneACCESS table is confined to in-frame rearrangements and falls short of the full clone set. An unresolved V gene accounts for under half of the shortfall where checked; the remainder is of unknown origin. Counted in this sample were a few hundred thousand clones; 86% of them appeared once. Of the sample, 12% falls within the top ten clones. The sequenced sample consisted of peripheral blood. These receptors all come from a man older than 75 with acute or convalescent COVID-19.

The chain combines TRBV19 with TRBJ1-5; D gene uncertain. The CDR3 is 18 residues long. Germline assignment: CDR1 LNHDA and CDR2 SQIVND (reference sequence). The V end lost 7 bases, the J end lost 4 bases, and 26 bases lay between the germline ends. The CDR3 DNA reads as TGTGCCAGTACCTCAGACTCGCCGGGAGGCCTTCGGAATCAGCCCCAGCATTTT. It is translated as CASTSDSPGGLRNQPQHF.

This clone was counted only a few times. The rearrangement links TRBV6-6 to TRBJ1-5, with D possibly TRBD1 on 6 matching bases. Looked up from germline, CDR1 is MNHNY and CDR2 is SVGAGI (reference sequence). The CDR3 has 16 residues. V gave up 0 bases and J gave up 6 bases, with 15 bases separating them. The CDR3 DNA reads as TGTGCCAGCAGTTACTCGACAGGCCCTCGTAGTCAGCCCCAGCATTTT. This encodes CASSYSTGPRSQPQHF.

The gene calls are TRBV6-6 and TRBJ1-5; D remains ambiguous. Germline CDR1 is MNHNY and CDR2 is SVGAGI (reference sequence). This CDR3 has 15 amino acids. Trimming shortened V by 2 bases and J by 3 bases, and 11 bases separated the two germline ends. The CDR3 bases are TGTGCCAGCAGTTACCTCGGGAAGTACAATCAGCCCCAGCATTTT. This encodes CASSYLGKYNQPQHF.

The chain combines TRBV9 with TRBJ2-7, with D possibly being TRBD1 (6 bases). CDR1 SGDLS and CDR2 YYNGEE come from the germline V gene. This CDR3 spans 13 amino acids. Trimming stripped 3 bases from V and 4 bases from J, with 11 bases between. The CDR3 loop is CASSEQGTYEQYF. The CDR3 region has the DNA TGTGCCAGCAGCGAGCAGGGGACGTACGAGCAGTACTTC.

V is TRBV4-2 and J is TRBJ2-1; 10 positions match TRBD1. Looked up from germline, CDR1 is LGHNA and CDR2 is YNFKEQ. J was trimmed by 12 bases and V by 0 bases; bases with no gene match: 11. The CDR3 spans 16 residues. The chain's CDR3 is CASSQDDSGQGMGQFF. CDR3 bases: TGTGCCAGCAGCCAAGACGACTCGGGACAGGGGATGGGGCAGTTCTTC.

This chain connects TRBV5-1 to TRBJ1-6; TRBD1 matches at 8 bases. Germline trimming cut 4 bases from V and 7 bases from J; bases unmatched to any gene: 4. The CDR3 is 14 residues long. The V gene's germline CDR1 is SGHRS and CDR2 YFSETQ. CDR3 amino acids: CASSLGQENSPLHF. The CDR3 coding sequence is TGCGCCAGCAGCCTGGGACAGGAGAATTCACCCCTCCACTTT. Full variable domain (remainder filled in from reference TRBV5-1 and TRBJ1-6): KAGVTQTPRYLIKTRGQQVTLSCSPISGHRSVSWYQQTPGQGLQFLFEYFSETQRNKGNFPGRFSGRQFSNSRSEMNVSTLELGDSALYLCASSLGQENSPLHFGNGTRLTVT.

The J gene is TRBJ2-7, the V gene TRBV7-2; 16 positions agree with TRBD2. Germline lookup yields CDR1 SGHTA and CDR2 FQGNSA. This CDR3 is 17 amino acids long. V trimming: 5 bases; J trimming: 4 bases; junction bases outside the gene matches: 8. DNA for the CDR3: TGTGCCAGCAGCCTGGGACTAGCGGGGGGGCGGACGTACGAGCAGTACTTC. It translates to CASSLGLAGGRTYEQYF.

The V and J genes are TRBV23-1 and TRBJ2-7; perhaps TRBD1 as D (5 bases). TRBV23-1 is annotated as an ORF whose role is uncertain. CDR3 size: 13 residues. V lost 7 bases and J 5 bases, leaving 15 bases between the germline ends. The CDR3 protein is CASKYLRANEQYF. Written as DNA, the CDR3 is TGCGCCAGCAAATACCTCAGGGCGAACGAGCAGTACTTC.

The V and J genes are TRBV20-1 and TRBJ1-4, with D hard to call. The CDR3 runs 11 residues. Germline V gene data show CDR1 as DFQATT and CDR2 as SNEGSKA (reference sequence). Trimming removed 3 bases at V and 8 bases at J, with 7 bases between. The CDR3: CSASLREKLFF. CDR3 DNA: TGCAGTGCTAGTCTGCGGGAAAAACTGTTTTTT.

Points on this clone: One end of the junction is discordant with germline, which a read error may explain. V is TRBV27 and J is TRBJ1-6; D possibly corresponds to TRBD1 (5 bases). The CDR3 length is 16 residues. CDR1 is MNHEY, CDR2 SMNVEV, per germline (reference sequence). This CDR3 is CASSLRQSSYNLPLHF. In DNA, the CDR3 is TGTGCCAGCAGTTTAAGACAGAGCTCCTATAATTTACCCCTCCACTTT.

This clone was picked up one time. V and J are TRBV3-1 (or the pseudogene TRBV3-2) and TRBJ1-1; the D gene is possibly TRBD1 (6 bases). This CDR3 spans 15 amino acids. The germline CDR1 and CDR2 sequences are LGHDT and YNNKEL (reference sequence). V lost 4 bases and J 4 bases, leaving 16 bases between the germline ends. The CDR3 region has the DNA TGTGCCAGCAGCCCCTTTGGGGGGGCTGGCACTGAAGCTTTCTTT. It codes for CASSPFGGAGTEAFF.

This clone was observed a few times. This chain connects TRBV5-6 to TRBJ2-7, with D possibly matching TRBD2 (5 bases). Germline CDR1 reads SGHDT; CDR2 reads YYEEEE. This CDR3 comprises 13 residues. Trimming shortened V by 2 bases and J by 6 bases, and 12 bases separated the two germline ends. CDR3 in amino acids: CASSFWQRAEQYF. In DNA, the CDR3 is TGTGCCAGCAGCTTCTGGCAGAGGGCCGAGCAGTACTTC.

The CDR3 spells CASSTGGNSGELFF. The CDR3, as DNA: TGTGCCAGCAGTACAGGGGGCAATAGCGGGGAGCTGTTTTTT. The genes are TRBV6-4 and TRBJ2-2; TRBD1 agrees at 9 bases. The V segment lost 5 bases and the J segment 7 bases; nucleotides outside the gene matches: 5. Germline assignment: CDR1 MRHNA and CDR2 SNTAGT. The CDR3 loop spans 14 amino acids.

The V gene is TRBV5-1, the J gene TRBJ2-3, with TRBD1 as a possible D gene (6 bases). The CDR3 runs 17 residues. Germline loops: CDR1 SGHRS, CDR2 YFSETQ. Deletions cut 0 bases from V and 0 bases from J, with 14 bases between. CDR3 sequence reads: CASSLEGHRASTDTQYF. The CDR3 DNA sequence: TGCGCCAGCAGCTTGGAGGGACATCGTGCTAGCACAGATACGCAGTATTTT.

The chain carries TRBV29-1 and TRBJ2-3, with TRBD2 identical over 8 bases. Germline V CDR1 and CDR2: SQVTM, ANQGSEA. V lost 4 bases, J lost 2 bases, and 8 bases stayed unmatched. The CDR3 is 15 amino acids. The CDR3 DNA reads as TGCAGCGTTGCGGGGGGGGGACCTAACACAGATACGCAGTATTTT. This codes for CSVAGGGPNTDTQYF.

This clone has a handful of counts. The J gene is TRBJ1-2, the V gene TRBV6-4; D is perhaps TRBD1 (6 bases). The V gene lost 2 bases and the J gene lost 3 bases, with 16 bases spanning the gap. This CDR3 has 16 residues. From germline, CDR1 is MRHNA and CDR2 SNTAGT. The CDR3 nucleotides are TGTGCCAGCAGTGACGGTTTCAGGACAGCCCACTATGGCTACACCTTC. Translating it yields CASSDGFRTAHYGYTF.

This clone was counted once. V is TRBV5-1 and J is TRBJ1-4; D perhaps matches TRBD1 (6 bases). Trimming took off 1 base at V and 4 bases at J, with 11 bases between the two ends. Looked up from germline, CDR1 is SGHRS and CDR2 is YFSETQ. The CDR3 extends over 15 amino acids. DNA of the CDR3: TGCGCCAGCAGCTTGTCTGGGGGCAGTAATGAAAAACTGTTTTTT. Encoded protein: CASSLSGGSNEKLFF. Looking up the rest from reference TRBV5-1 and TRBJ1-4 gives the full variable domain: KAGVTQTPRYLIKTRGQQVTLSCSPISGHRSVSWYQQTPGQGLQFLFEYFSETQRNKGNFPGRFSGRQFSNSRSEMNVSTLELGDSALYLCASSLSGGSNEKLFFGSGTQLSVL.

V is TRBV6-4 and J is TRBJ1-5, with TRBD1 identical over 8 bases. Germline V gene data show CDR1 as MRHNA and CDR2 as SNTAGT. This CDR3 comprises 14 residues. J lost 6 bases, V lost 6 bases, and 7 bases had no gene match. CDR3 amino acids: CASRGQGGIQPQHF. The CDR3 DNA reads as TGTGCCAGCAGAGGACAGGGAGGAATTCAGCCCCAGCATTTT.

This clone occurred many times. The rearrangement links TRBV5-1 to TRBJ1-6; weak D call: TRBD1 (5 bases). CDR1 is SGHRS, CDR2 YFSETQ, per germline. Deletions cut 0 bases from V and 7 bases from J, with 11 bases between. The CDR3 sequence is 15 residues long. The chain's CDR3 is CASSLGGLGNSPLHF. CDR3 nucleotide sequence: TGCGCCAGCAGCTTGGGGGGCCTCGGGAATTCACCCCTCCACTTT.

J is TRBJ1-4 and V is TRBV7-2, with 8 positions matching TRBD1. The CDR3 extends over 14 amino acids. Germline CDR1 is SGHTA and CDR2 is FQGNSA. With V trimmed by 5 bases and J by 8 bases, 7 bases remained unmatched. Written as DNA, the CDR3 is TGTGCCAGCAGCATTCAGGGGGCTGGGGAAAAACTGTTTTTT. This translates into CASSIQGAGEKLFF.

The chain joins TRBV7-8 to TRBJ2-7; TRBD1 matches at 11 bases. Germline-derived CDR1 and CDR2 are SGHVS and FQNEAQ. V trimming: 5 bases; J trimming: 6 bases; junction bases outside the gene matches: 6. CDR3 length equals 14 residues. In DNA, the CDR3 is TGTGCCAGCAGCATGCCGGGACAGGGGGGCGAGCAGTACTTC. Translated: CASSMPGQGGEQYF.

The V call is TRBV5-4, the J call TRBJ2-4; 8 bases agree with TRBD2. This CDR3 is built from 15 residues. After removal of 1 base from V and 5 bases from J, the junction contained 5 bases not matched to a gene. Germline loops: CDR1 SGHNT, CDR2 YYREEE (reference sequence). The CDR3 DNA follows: TGTGCCAGCAGCTTGTCGCCAGCGGGAGAAAACATTCAGTACTTC. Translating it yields CASSLSPAGENIQYF.

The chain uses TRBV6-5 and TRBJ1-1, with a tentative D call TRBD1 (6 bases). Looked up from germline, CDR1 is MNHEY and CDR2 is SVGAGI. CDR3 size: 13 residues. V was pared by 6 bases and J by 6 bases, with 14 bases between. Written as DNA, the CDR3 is TGTGCCAGCAGATCAACAGGGACGGCTGAAGCTTTCTTT. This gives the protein CASRSTGTAEAFF.

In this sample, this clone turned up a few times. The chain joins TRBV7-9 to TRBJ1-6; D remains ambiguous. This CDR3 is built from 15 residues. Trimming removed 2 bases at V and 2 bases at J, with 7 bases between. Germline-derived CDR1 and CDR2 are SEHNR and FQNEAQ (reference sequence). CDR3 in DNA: TGTGCCAGCAGCTTAAACGGGGCCTATAATTCACCCCTCCACTTT. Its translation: CASSLNGAYNSPLHF.

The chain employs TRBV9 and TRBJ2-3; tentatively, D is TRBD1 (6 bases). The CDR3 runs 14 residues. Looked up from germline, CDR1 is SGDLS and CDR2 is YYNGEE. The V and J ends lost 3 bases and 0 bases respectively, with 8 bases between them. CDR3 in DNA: TGTGCCAGCAGCGGACAGGTTAGCACAGATACGCAGTATTTT. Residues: CASSGQVSTDTQYF.